Following are 17 T cell receptor beta chains from one sample sequenced in a study of pediatric ulcerative colitis. TCRdb's copy holds only in-frame clones and misses some; the assay was immunoSEQ multiplex PCR. The sample shows 64,000 or so clones, around four fifths of them seen only once. The sequencing sample was made of blood. These receptors were collected from a boy aged 10-17 years with moderate ulcerative colitis.

The chain recombines TRBV5-6 with TRBJ2-7; perhaps TRBD2 as D (5 bases). Germline CDR1 is SGHDT and CDR2 is YYEEEE. The CDR3 is 13 residues long. Trimming removed 0 bases at V and 8 bases at J, with 12 bases between. The CDR3 region is CASSLEAGLQQYF. CDR3 bases: TGTGCCAGCAGCTTGGAGGCGGGTTTACAGCAGTACTTC. Drawing the rest from reference TRBV5-6 and TRBJ2-7, the complete variable domain is DAGVTQSPTHLIKTRGQQVTLRCSPKSGHDTVSWYQQALGQGPQFIFQYYEEEERQRGNFPDRFSGHQFPNYSSELNVNALLLGDSALYLCASSLEAGLQQYFGPGTRLTVT.

The chain joins TRBV27 to TRBJ2-5; 8 positions match TRBD2. J was trimmed by 4 bases and V by 8 bases; bases with no gene match: 3. The CDR3 totals 12 residues. Germline V gives CDR1 MNHEY, CDR2 SMNVEV (reference sequence). This chain's CDR3 is CASGGRRETQYF. The CDR3 bases are TGTGCCAGCGGCGGGAGGCGAGAGACCCAGTACTTC.

The gene calls are TRBV25-1 and TRBJ2-6; D might be TRBD2 (6 bases). V was pared by 8 bases and J by 2 bases, with 13 bases between. The CDR3 runs to 15 residues. The V gene's germline CDR1 is MGHDK and CDR2 SYGVNS. DNA of the CDR3: TGTGCCAGCCAGGGACGGGAGACTGGGGCCAACGTCCTGACTTTC. Its protein product is CASQGRETGANVLTF.

The V call is TRBV5-1, the J call TRBJ2-7, with D perhaps assigned TRBD1 or TRBD2 (5 bases each). The CDR3 runs to 14 residues. From germline, CDR1 is SGHRS and CDR2 YFSETQ. V was cut by 4 bases and J by 6 bases, with 17 bases left in between. CDR3 in DNA: TGCGCCAGCAGCATGACCTTGAGGGGTGGCGAGCAGTACTTC. It encodes CASSMTLRGGEQYF.

This rearrangement joins TRBV5-1 to TRBJ2-1; 10 positions match TRBD1. The V and J ends lost 5 bases and 4 bases, in that order; junction bases with no gene match: 6. CDR3 length: 15 residues. The germline gives CDR1 SGHRS, CDR2 YFSETQ. This CDR3 reads CASRHGQGGYNEQFF. The CDR3 nucleotides are TGCGCCAGCAGACACGGACAGGGGGGTTACAATGAGCAGTTCTTC.

The rearrangement links TRBV30 to TRBJ2-7, with unresolved D. The CDR3 consists of 11 residues. Germline loops: CDR1 GTSNPN, CDR2 SVGIG (reference sequence). The V and J ends lost 0 bases and 3 bases respectively, with 3 bases between them. CDR3 amino acids: CAWSVFYEQYF. The DNA for the CDR3 is TGTGCCTGGAGTGTGTTCTACGAGCAGTACTTC.

The chain has TRBV9 and TRBJ2-3, with 11 bases identical to TRBD2. V was pared by 1 base and J by 1 base, with 5 bases of the junction left unmatched. This CDR3 contains 17 residues. Germline lookup yields CDR1 SGDLS and CDR2 YYNGEE. CDR3 nucleotides: TGTGCCAGCAGCGTACTAGCGGGAGGTGGAGGCACAGATACGCAGTATTTT. It codes for CASSVLAGGGGTDTQYF.

V and J are TRBV19 and TRBJ1-3, with a tentative D call TRBD1 (6 bases). With 5 bases removed from V and 1 base from J, the gap between germline ends came to 12 bases. The CDR3 length is 15 residues. Germline V gene sequence: CDR1 LNHDA, CDR2 SQIVND (reference sequence). The CDR3 DNA follows: TGTGCCAGTAGTTTCCCGACAGGTTCTGGAAACACCATATATTTT. Amino acid sequence: CASSFPTGSGNTIYF.

The rearrangement joins TRBV7-3 to TRBJ2-3; D uncertain. Germline assignment: CDR1 SGHTA and CDR2 FQGTGA. This CDR3 spans 14 amino acids. The germline V and J ends were trimmed by 7 bases and 0 bases, with 11 bases remaining between them. As DNA, the CDR3 is TGTGCCAGCACCCTCATGGGCAGCACAGATACGCAGTATTTT. Translation: CASTLMGSTDTQYF.

This clone was seen a handful of times. The gene calls are TRBV7-6 and TRBJ1-5, with TRBD1 as a possible D gene (6 bases). This CDR3 comprises 17 residues. V lost 1 base, J lost 3 bases, and 16 bases lay in between. Germline V lookup: CDR1 SGHVS, CDR2 FNYEAQ. CDR3 amino acids: CASSLVRPGAYNQPQHF. The CDR3 bases are TGTGCCAGCAGCTTAGTCCGTCCAGGGGCATACAATCAGCCCCAGCATTTT.

The sample holds one count of this clone. The V call is TRBV19, the J call TRBJ1-3, with 9 bases aligning to TRBD1. Trimming took 7 bases from V and 3 from J; bases not matched to a gene: 10. The CDR3 has 16 amino acids. The germline gives CDR1 LNHDA, CDR2 SQIVND (reference sequence). The DNA of the CDR3 is TGTGCCAGTACCCTCGGGGGGACAGGGATTGGAAACACCATATATTTT. Protein: CASTLGGTGIGNTIYF.

This chain uses TRBV7-6 with TRBJ2-3, with D tentatively TRBD2 (5 bases). Trimming cost V 5 bases and J 4 bases, with 19 bases left between them. Germline lookup yields CDR1 SGHVS and CDR2 FNYEAQ. CDR3 length: 16 amino acids. The chain's CDR3 is CASSRNRVPGADTQYF. The CDR3 nucleotides read TGTGCCAGCAGCCGTAACCGGGTCCCCGGGGCAGATACGCAGTATTTT. Supplemented by reference TRBV7-6 and TRBJ2-3, the full variable domain reads GAGVSQSPRYKVTKRGQDVALRCDPISGHVSLYWYRQALGQGPEFLTYFNYEAQQDKSGLPNDRFSAERPEGSISTLTIQRTEQRDSAMYRCASSRNRVPGADTQYFGPGTRLTVL.

The chain carries TRBV9 and TRBJ2-5, with a tentative D call TRBD1 (6 bases). The CDR3 has 14 residues. V lost 3 bases, J lost 1 base, and 10 bases lay in between. CDR1 and CDR2 from the germline V gene are SGDLS and YYNGEE. The CDR3 reads CASSAQGTQETQYF. The CDR3 bases are TGTGCCAGCAGCGCACAGGGTACCCAAGAGACCCAGTACTTC.

The chain links TRBV6-1 to TRBJ1-2; D is uncertain. V lost 2 bases and J 4 bases, leaving 11 bases between the germline ends. The CDR3 is 14 residues long. The germline CDR1 and CDR2 sequences are MNHNS and SASEGT. CDR3 nucleotides: TGTGCCAGCAGTGAATCCCAACGATTCTATGGCTACACCTTC. Encoded protein: CASSESQRFYGYTF.

This clone was recorded a few times. The gene calls are TRBV4-1 and TRBJ1-5; D is undetermined. CDR1 and CDR2 (germline): MGHRA, YSYEKL. V shed 1 base and J shed 3 bases, with 10 bases lying between them. The CDR3 consists of 15 residues. The CDR3: CASSQGPAANQPQHF. The CDR3 DNA reads as TGCGCCAGCAGCCAAGGACCCGCTGCCAATCAGCCCCAGCATTTT.

The J gene is TRBJ1-2, the V gene TRBV15; D is unresolved. The V end lost 1 base, the J end lost 4 bases, and 10 bases lay between the germline ends. Germline V gene sequence: CDR1 LNHNV, CDR2 YYDKDF (reference sequence). The CDR3 totals 14 residues. CDR3 protein: CATSRVERTYGYTF. CDR3 DNA sequence: TGTGCCACCAGCAGAGTAGAACGGACCTATGGCTACACCTTC.

The gene calls are TRBV5-8 and TRBJ1-4; D remains ambiguous. Per germline, CDR1 SGHTS and CDR2 YDEGEE. This CDR3 region has 14 residues. The V gene lost 0 bases and the J gene lost 1 base, with 4 bases spanning the gap. Here the CDR3 DNA reads TGTGCCAGCAGCTTGGCGGGAACTAATGAAAAACTGTTTTTT. It yields the protein CASSLAGTNEKLFF.